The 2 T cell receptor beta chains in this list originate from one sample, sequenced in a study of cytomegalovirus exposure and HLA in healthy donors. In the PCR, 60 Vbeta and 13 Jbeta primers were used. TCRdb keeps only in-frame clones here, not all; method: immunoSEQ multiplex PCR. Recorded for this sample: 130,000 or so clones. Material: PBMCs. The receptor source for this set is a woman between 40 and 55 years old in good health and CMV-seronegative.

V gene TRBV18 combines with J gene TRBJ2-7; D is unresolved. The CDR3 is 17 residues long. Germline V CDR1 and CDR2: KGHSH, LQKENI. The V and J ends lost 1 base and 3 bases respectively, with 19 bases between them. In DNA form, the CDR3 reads TGTGCCAGCTCACCACTAACTGGGCACGGCTCAAACTACGAGCAGTACTTC. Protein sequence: CASSPLTGHGSNYEQYF.

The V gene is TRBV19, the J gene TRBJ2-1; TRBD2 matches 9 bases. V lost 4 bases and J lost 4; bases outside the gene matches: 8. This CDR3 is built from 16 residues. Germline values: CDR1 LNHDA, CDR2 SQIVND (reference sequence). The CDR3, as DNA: TGTGCCAGTAGTAGCGGGGGGGCCGGGGGATACAATGAGCAGTTCTTC. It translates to CASSSGGAGGYNEQFF. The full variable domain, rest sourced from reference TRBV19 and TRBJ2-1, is DGGITQSPKYLFRKEGQNVTLSCEQNLNHDAMYWYRQDPGQGLRLIYYSQIVNDFQKGDIAEGYSVSREKKESFPLTVTSAQKNPTAFYLCASSSGGAGGYNEQFFGPGTRLTVL.